The clone carrying this T cell receptor beta chain was found once. Generated by immunoSEQ multiplex PCR, the TCRdb table keeps only in-frame clones and is missing some. Here the sample spans about 12,000 clones, around 93% being singletons. This sample was included in a study of technical replicates of blood from several donors. Germline CDR1 reads LNHDA; CDR2 reads SQIVND (reference sequence). The ends were cut back, 7 bases at V and 10 bases at J, with 11 bases in the middle. This CDR3 comprises 11 residues. The clonotype comes from a human donor in good health. Sequenced sample: PBMCs. The V and J genes are TRBV19 and TRBJ2-1, with D possibly matching TRBD1 (6 bases). This CDR3 reads CASMGTTEQFF. Here the CDR3 DNA reads TGTGCCAGTATGGGGACAACGGAGCAGTTCTTC.